In its sample, the clone carrying this T cell receptor beta chain was seen many times. Antigen specificity is unknown. One entry per CDR3 protein, called by TCRdb with MiXCR from the RT-PCR reads. The table has about 500,000 distinct CDR3 sequences, more than 7% seen once; the top ten hold about 12%. The sample originates from a study of response to subunit inactivated influenza vaccine. General observations from the study: After each seasonal influenza vaccination, few new T cells are recruited, the authors suggested.

The specimen comprised PBMCs from blood, sampled around 25 months after vaccination. The origin of this receptor is a man in his fifties or sixties who received an inactivated influenza vaccine.

The CDR3 region has the DNA TGTGCCAGCAGTTACCTAGCGGGGGGATACAATGAGCAGTTCTTC. Amino acids: CASSYLAGGYNEQFF. The chain links TRBV6-5 to TRBJ2-1; 11 bases agree with TRBD2. J gave up 4 bases and V 2 bases, and 1 base lay outside the gene matches. The CDR3 sequence is 15 residues long. CDR1 and CDR2 (germline): MNHEY, SVGAGI.